The sequence of this TCR beta chain was determined in a study of T cell responses to AZD1222 COVID-19 vaccine. Study as a whole: Samples with a second dose at about 4 or about 12 weeks were pooled together.

Whole-study results and caveats: Just six AZD1222 recipients were seropositive at baseline. Reportedly, nearly half the spike-specific TCRs target unmutated variant regions.

The germline gives CDR1 DFQATT, CDR2 SNEGSKA (reference sequence). V was pared by 3 bases and J by 6 bases, with 18 bases between. The CDR3 runs to 16 residues. This table comes from immunoSEQ multiplex PCR, and its TCRdb copy is limited to in-frame clones, with some not included. The sample records some 82,000 clones, approximately 90% being singletons. As to this clone: Antigen specificity is unknown.

The TCR originated in an adult in good health. The J gene is TRBJ1-6, the V gene TRBV20-1; possibly TRBD1 for D (5 bases). The sample consisted of peripheral blood, taken on day 0 of AZD1222 vaccination. The CDR3 coding sequence is TGCAGTGCTAGTGGCCGGGACTTATCATCTAATTCACCCCTCCACTTT. It yields the protein CSASGRDLSSNSPLHF.